Listed here are 23 T cell receptor beta chains from one sample, sequenced in a study of blood T cell repertoires in COVID-19 (dated by TCRdb to the early 2020s). The protocol used for the library was the immunoSEQ multiplex PCR assay. TCRdb's version of the immuneACCESS table is confined to in-frame rearrangements and falls short of the full clone set. An unresolved V gene accounts for under half of the shortfall where checked; the remainder is of unknown origin. This sample gives under 350,000 clones in total; just over 85% of them show up just once. The ten largest account for roughly 4% of the sample. Sequenced material: PBMCs or T cells enriched from blood (not recorded which). All receptors come from a man aged 25 to 40 who had recovered from COVID-19.

This chain connects TRBV5-5 to TRBJ2-3, with D perhaps TRBD2 (6 bases). CDR3 length: 14 amino acids. Trimming cost V 2 bases and J 1 base, with 8 bases left between them. The V gene's germline CDR1 is SGHKS and CDR2 YYEKEE (reference sequence). CDR3 bases: TGTGCCAGCAGCTTTAGGAGGGGCACAGATACGCAGTATTTT. Translated: CASSFRRGTDTQYF.

The chain is built from TRBV7-9 and TRBJ2-1, with D possibly matching TRBD2 (5 bases). With 5 bases removed from V and 3 bases from J, the gap between germline ends came to 11 bases. CDR1 is SEHNR and CDR2 is FQNEAQ in the germline V gene (reference sequence). The CDR3 is made up of 14 amino acids. In DNA, the CDR3 is TGTGCCAGCAGCCCAGGACGGGGCTACAATGAGCAGTTCTTC. Translation gives CASSPGRGYNEQFF.

This chain connects TRBV2 to TRBJ2-5, with 13 bases aligning to TRBD2. Germline CDR1 SNHLY, CDR2 FYNNEI. This CDR3 spans 15 amino acids. With 5 bases clipped from V and 4 bases from J, the junction kept 4 bases outside the gene matches. CDR3 amino acids: CASSYGLAGAETQYF. CDR3 coding DNA: TGTGCCAGCAGTTACGGACTAGCGGGAGCAGAGACCCAGTACTTC.

This chain connects TRBV6-4 to TRBJ1-1, with a weak D call TRBD1 (6 bases). CDR1 and CDR2 (germline): MRHNA, SNTAGT. The ends were cut back, 0 bases at V and 8 bases at J, with 16 bases in the middle. CDR3 length equals 15 residues. The CDR3 sequence: CASSDSIGTRFEAFF. Written as DNA, the CDR3 is TGTGCCAGCAGTGACTCGATTGGGACACGTTTCGAAGCTTTCTTT.

The chain links TRBV10-3 to TRBJ2-7; D possibly corresponds to TRBD1 (6 bases). This CDR3 comprises 14 residues. Between the trimmed V and J ends, which lost 6 bases and 0 bases, there was a span of 12 bases. Germline assignment: CDR1 ENHRY and CDR2 SYGVKD. The CDR3 region is CAIRRTDNSYEQYF. The CDR3 DNA reads TGTGCCATCAGGAGGACAGACAACTCCTACGAGCAGTACTTC.

This sequence joins TRBV14 and TRBJ2-1; 13 nucleotides agree with TRBD2. The V segment lost 4 bases and the J segment 5 bases; nucleotides outside the gene matches: 2. Looked up from germline, CDR1 is SGHDN and CDR2 is FVKESK. This CDR3 spans 15 amino acids. The chain's CDR3 is CASSLLAGGNNEQFF. DNA of the CDR3: TGTGCCAGCAGCCTACTAGCGGGGGGGAACAATGAGCAGTTCTTC.

This sequence joins TRBV7-2 and TRBJ2-7; 13 bases are a match to TRBD2. V lost 6 bases, J lost 2 bases, and 4 bases stayed unmatched. The CDR3 has 15 residues. CDR1 is SGHTA, CDR2 FQGNSA, per germline. The DNA for the CDR3 is TGTGCCAGCAGGGGGGGACTAGCGGGACCCTACGAGCAGTACTTC. Protein product: CASRGGLAGPYEQYF. Looking up the rest from reference TRBV7-2 and TRBJ2-7 gives the full variable domain: GAGVSQSPSNKVTEKGKDVELRCDPISGHTALYWYRQSLGQGLEFLIYFQGNSAPDKSGLPSDRFSAERTGGSVSTLTIQRTQQEDSAVYLCASRGGLAGPYEQYFGPGTRLTVT.

The DNA for the CDR3 is TGTGCCAGCAGCTTCAGACTAGCGGGAAAGACCTACGAGCAGTACTTC. Protein: CASSFRLAGKTYEQYF. The chain employs TRBV11-3 and TRBJ2-7, with 11 bases lining up with TRBD2. Germline CDR1 SGHNT, CDR2 YENEEA. Losses at the gene ends were 3 bases for V and 2 bases for J; bases not matched to a gene: 6. This CDR3 contains 16 residues.

The V gene is TRBV30, the J gene TRBJ1-5, with TRBD1 identical over 7 bases. The germline V gene has CDR1 GTSNPN and CDR2 SVGIG (reference sequence). CDR3 length equals 15 residues. J lost 3 bases, V lost 5 bases, and 10 bases had no gene match. The CDR3 sequence is CAWGAGTANNQPQHF. In DNA form, the CDR3 reads TGTGCCTGGGGGGCCGGGACAGCGAACAATCAGCCCCAGCATTTT.

This clone was observed a single time. The chain combines TRBV24-1 with TRBJ2-7; TRBD2 matches at 10 bases. V shed 7 bases and J 3 bases; nucleotides not matched to a gene: 2. The CDR3 is made up of 13 amino acids. CDR1 and CDR2 from the germline V gene are KGHDR and SFDVKD. The CDR3 DNA reads TGTGCCACCAGGGCTAGCGGGAGCTACGAGCAGTACTTC. This gives the protein CATRASGSYEQYF.

J is TRBJ2-5 and V is TRBV6-5; 7 bases are a match to TRBD2. The V gene's germline CDR1 is MNHEY and CDR2 SVGAGI. The V and J ends lost 0 bases and 1 base, in that order; junction bases with no gene match: 2. The CDR3 contains 15 residues. CDR3 bases: TGTGCCAGCAGTTACTCGAAGCGGGGCCAAGAGACCCAGTACTTC. It yields the protein CASSYSKRGQETQYF.

For the CDR3, the DNA is TGTGCCTGGAGCCCCGGTGTGTTGAACACCGGGGAGCTGTTTTTT. Residues: CAWSPGVLNTGELFF. The V call is TRBV30, the J call TRBJ2-2; no clear D gene. V was pared by 3 bases and J by 1 base, with 12 bases between. Germline CDR1 is GTSNPN and CDR2 is SVGIG (reference sequence). This CDR3 has 15 residues.

The rearrangement uses TRBV27 and TRBJ1-2; 7 bases align to TRBD1. The CDR3 has 18 amino acids. Germline V gives CDR1 MNHEY, CDR2 SMNVEV (reference sequence). V shed 3 bases and J 7 bases; nucleotides not matched to a gene: 20. In DNA form, the CDR3 reads TGTGCCAGCAGTTTGACCCGGTCTCTAGGGGGCTTGAGTCGTGGCTACACCTTC. Amino acids: CASSLTRSLGGLSRGYTF.

The chain joins TRBV5-1 to TRBJ2-2, with 8 nucleotides matching TRBD2. Germline V CDR1 and CDR2: SGHRS, YFSETQ. V was clipped by 4 bases and J by 6 bases; unmatched bases: 5. CDR3 length equals 14 residues. The CDR3 DNA sequence: TGCGCCAGCAGCCAGGGACTAGTTGCCGGGGAGCTGTTTTTT. Translation: CASSQGLVAGELFF.

The chain couples TRBV5-6 to TRBJ1-2; D unresolved. Germline loops: CDR1 SGHDT, CDR2 YYEEEE. Trimming removed 4 bases from V and 7 bases from J, with 17 bases in between. This CDR3 has 14 residues. The CDR3 is CASSQRTGRIGYTF. The DNA of the CDR3 is TGTGCCAGCAGCCAACGGACGGGGAGGATTGGCTACACCTTC.

The rearrangement uses TRBV6-2 or TRBV6-3 and TRBJ1-3, with 8 bases aligning to TRBD1. Germline V gives CDR1 MNHEY, CDR2 SVGEGT. The CDR3 is 15 residues long. After removal of 5 bases from V and 0 bases from J, the junction contained 3 bases not matched to a gene. For the CDR3, the DNA is TGTGCCAGCAGTATAACAGGGGGCTCTGGAAACACCATATATTTT. It yields the protein CASSITGGSGNTIYF.

The gene calls are TRBV24-1 and TRBJ1-3; no definite D call. The CDR3 consists of 14 residues. Germline V lookup: CDR1 KGHDR, CDR2 SFDVKD. Deletions cut 4 bases from V and 4 bases from J, with 10 bases between. The CDR3 sequence: CATSDWEPGNTIYF. The CDR3 region has the DNA TGTGCCACCAGTGACTGGGAGCCCGGAAACACCATATATTTT.

This chain links TRBV5-1 with TRBJ2-5, with 7 bases fitting TRBD1. CDR1 is SGHRS and CDR2 is YFSETQ in the germline V gene. The CDR3 has 15 residues. Trimming removed 0 bases from V and 5 bases from J; junction bases left unmatched: 7. The CDR3 spells CASSLEPGGRETQYF. CDR3 nucleotide sequence: TGCGCCAGCAGCTTGGAGCCAGGGGGTAGGGAGACCCAGTACTTC. The full variable domain, rest sourced from reference TRBV5-1 and TRBJ2-5, is KAGVTQTPRYLIKTRGQQVTLSCSPISGHRSVSWYQQTPGQGLQFLFEYFSETQRNKGNFPGRFSGRQFSNSRSEMNVSTLELGDSALYLCASSLEPGGRETQYFGPGTRLLVL.

This chain links TRBV5-1 with TRBJ1-6; TRBD1 agrees at 9 bases. Germline V gene lookup returns CDR1 SGHRS and CDR2 YFSETQ. Trimming cost V 4 bases and J 4 bases; bases outside gene matches: 9. The CDR3 loop spans 17 amino acids. The CDR3 region is CASSQSPDRGYNSPLHF. The CDR3 region has the DNA TGCGCCAGCAGCCAATCACCCGACAGGGGGTATAATTCACCCCTCCACTTT.

The chain uses TRBV29-1 and TRBJ1-1, with D hard to call. Germline CDR1 reads SQVTM; CDR2 reads ANQGSEA. The CDR3 is made up of 15 amino acids. With 4 bases removed from V and 0 bases from J, the gap between germline ends came to 15 bases. The CDR3 DNA is TGCAGCGTTGGTAGTGAGGGATTAATGAACACTGAAGCTTTCTTT. Its translation is CSVGSEGLMNTEAFF.

The chain carries TRBV18 and TRBJ1-1; weak D call: TRBD1 (5 bases). The CDR3 runs 15 residues. V shed 1 base and J shed 1 base, with 10 bases lying between them. In germline, CDR1 is KGHSH, CDR2 LQKENI. The CDR3 reads CASSPLDSENTEAFF. The CDR3 DNA reads as TGTGCCAGCTCACCACTTGACAGTGAGAACACTGAAGCTTTCTTT.

The chain uses TRBV11-3 and TRBJ2-2, with a possible D match to TRBD1 (6 bases). Per the germline V gene, CDR1 is SGHNT and CDR2 is YENEEA. Trimming left V 2 bases short and J 4 bases short, with 11 bases between. The CDR3 is 15 residues long. The CDR3: CASSLIAGATGELFF. CDR3 sequence (DNA): TGTGCCAGCAGCTTAATCGCAGGGGCCACCGGGGAGCTGTTTTTT.

The J gene is TRBJ2-7, the V gene TRBV18, with D possibly TRBD2 on 5 matching bases. This CDR3 contains 13 residues. The germline V gene has CDR1 KGHSH and CDR2 LQKENI. V was trimmed by 2 bases and J by 1 base, leaving 6 bases between them. The CDR3 bases are TGTGCCAGCTCACCAACTAGATCCTACGAGCAGTACTTC. Its translation is CASSPTRSYEQYF.